This record looks at one T cell receptor (beta chain) sequence and its context. Its antigen is undetermined. Per germline, CDR1 LGHNA and CDR2 YNFKEQ. The V and J ends lost 1 base and 0 bases respectively, with 10 bases between them. The CDR3 runs 16 residues. Assay used: immunoSEQ multiplex PCR; TCRdb lists only in-frame clones, some missing. The sample has roughly 42,000 clones, about 95% seen once. The source of the sample is a study of T cell clonotyping in hematopoietic cell transplantation. Broader study findings: Graft donor and pretransplant recipient Inverse Simpson Index values predicted broader posttransplant TCR diversity. Pathologically expanded recipient clonotypes increased progressively from day 30 to day 180 as diversity fell.

The receptor comes from a woman between 50 and 59 years old in good health. Some clones in this sample may be carry-over from other donors' samples. The sequencing input was peripheral blood mononuclear cells. This rearrangement joins TRBV4-2 to TRBJ1-3, with D unresolved. The CDR3 reads CASSQGTPFSGNTIYF. DNA of the CDR3: TGTGCCAGCAGCCAAGGGACCCCCTTCTCTGGAAACACCATATATTTT.